The 18 T cell receptor beta chains listed next were all sequenced from one sample in a study of tumor-infiltrating lymphocytes in localized non-small cell lung cancer. The protocol was immunoSEQ multiplex PCR, while the TCRdb copy is restricted to in-frame clones and leaves out a portion. The data hold about 10,000 clones, with 60% to 80% observed a single time. The sequencing input was lung tumor tissue. The receptors originated from a human donor with non-small cell lung cancer.

The gene calls are TRBV7-9 and TRBJ1-1, with TRBD1 as a possible D gene (6 bases). V lost 2 bases and J lost 6, with 10 bases in between. The CDR3 has 13 amino acids. The germline V gene encodes CDR1 SEHNR and CDR2 FQNEAQ (reference sequence). CDR3 loop: CASSLPGEAEAFF. DNA for the CDR3: TGTGCCAGCAGCTTACCAGGGGAGGCTGAAGCTTTCTTT.

This clone was seen a few times. J is TRBJ2-7 and V is TRBV7-6, with a possible D match to TRBD1 (7 bases). The CDR3 runs to 14 residues. Germline CDR1 and CDR2: SGHVS and FNYEAQ. V lost 7 bases to trimming and J lost 4 bases, with 17 bases between them. Written as DNA, the CDR3 is TGTGCCAGCACTCAGGGGGGCGGAATTTACGAGCAGTACTTC. Protein sequence: CASTQGGGIYEQYF. The full variable domain, rest sourced from reference TRBV7-6 and TRBJ2-7, is GAGVSQSPRYKVTKRGQDVALRCDPISGHVSLYWYRQALGQGPEFLTYFNYEAQQDKSGLPNDRFSAERPEGSISTLTIQRTEQRDSAMYRCASTQGGGIYEQYFGPGTRLTVT.

The chain is built from TRBV29-1 and TRBJ2-7; D may match TRBD1 or TRBD2 (5 bases each). V was shortened by 6 bases and J by 3 bases, with 9 bases between the two germline ends. This CDR3 has 11 residues. Germline V gene lookup returns CDR1 SQVTM and CDR2 ANQGSEA. CDR3 in DNA: TGCAGCGTGGGGACCCACTACGAGCAGTACTTC. This translates into CSVGTHYEQYF.

The gene calls are TRBV2 and TRBJ2-7; no firm D call. The germline V gene has CDR1 SNHLY and CDR2 FYNNEI. This CDR3 contains 12 residues. V was clipped by 7 bases and J by 3 bases, with 10 bases between them. The CDR3 sequence: CASTQKVYEQYF. The CDR3 coding sequence is TGTGCCAGCACCCAAAAGGTCTACGAGCAGTACTTC.

Sample share makes this clone medium-sized. The CDR3 DNA reads as TGTGCCAGCCGGTCTTGGGACACCATATATTTT. Its translation is CASRSWDTIYF. The V and J genes are TRBV25-1 and TRBJ1-3; D call uncertain. This CDR3 has 11 residues. Trimming left V 8 bases short and J 8 bases short, with 10 bases between. Germline V CDR1 and CDR2: MGHDK, SYGVNS.

The CDR3 DNA is TGTGCCAGCAGCTCTTCCCAGGGGGCACATACGCAGTATTTT. Protein product: CASSSSQGAHTQYF. The chain carries TRBV5-6 and TRBJ2-3, with 8 bases aligning to TRBD1. V shed 3 bases and J 7 bases; nucleotides not matched to a gene: 7. This CDR3 has 14 amino acids. The germline CDR1 and CDR2 sequences are SGHDT and YYEEEE. Together with reference TRBV5-6 and TRBJ2-3, the CDR3 gives the full variable domain: DAGVTQSPTHLIKTRGQQVTLRCSPKSGHDTVSWYQQALGQGPQFIFQYYEEEERQRGNFPDRFSGHQFPNYSSELNVNALLLGDSALYLCASSSSQGAHTQYFGPGTRLTVL.

V gene TRBV9 combines with J gene TRBJ1-2, with D maybe TRBD1 (5 bases). This CDR3 has 14 amino acids. Trimming removed 0 bases from V and 2 bases from J, with 8 bases in between. Germline lookup yields CDR1 SGDLS and CDR2 YYNGEE. The CDR3 reads CASSVVGENYGYTF. In nucleotides, the CDR3 is TGTGCCAGCAGCGTAGTGGGGGAAAACTATGGCTACACCTTC.

V usage is TRBV5-8 and J usage is TRBJ1-4, with D maybe TRBD1 (6 bases). The V gene lost 5 bases and the J gene lost 7 bases, with 18 bases spanning the gap. The CDR3 consists of 15 residues. Germline lookup yields CDR1 SGHTS and CDR2 YDEGEE. DNA for the CDR3: TGTGCCAGCAGTAATGGCGTCAGGGGTAGTGAAAAACTGTTTTTT. It translates to CASSNGVRGSEKLFF.

The chain carries TRBV30 and TRBJ2-2; 9 bases line up with TRBD1. Germline V gene lookup returns CDR1 GTSNPN and CDR2 SVGIG (reference sequence). V was clipped by 2 bases and J by 6 bases; unmatched bases: 7. The CDR3 is made up of 15 amino acids. The CDR3: CAWSPGTGWAGELFF. Here the CDR3 DNA reads TGTGCCTGGAGTCCAGGGACAGGGTGGGCCGGGGAGCTGTTTTTT. The variable domain in full, completed from reference TRBV30 and TRBJ2-2, reads SQTIHQWPATLVQPVGSPLSLECTVEGTSNPNLYWYRQAAGRGLQLLFYSVGIGQISSEVPQNLSASRPQDRQFILSSKKLLLSDSGFYLCAWSPGTGWAGELFFGEGSRLTVL.

CDR3 region: CASSQRQGSGTEAFF. The DNA of the CDR3 is TGCGCCAGCAGCCAGAGACAGGGGTCGGGGACTGAAGCTTTCTTT. This chain connects TRBV4-1 to TRBJ1-1, with TRBD1 identical over 8 bases. This CDR3 has 15 residues. V trimming: 3 bases; J trimming: 5 bases; junction bases outside the gene matches: 8. Germline CDR1 MGHRA, CDR2 YSYEKL.

This chain uses TRBV2 with TRBJ2-2; D ambiguous. V lost 10 bases and J 5 bases, leaving 14 bases between the germline ends. This CDR3 is built from 13 residues. Germline V gene data show CDR1 as SNHLY and CDR2 as FYNNEI. The CDR3 bases are TGTGCCACTTATACCCGAACGACCGGGGAGCTGTTTTTT. It is translated as CATYTRTTGELFF.

J is TRBJ1-2 and V is TRBV6-1; D may be TRBD1 (5 bases). Looked up from germline, CDR1 is MNHNS and CDR2 is SASEGT. V gave up 1 base and J gave up 2 bases, with 11 bases separating them. This CDR3 spans 15 amino acids. The CDR3 DNA follows: TGTGCCAGCAGTGAAGAAGGGACGGCCAACTATGGCTACACCTTC. Encoded protein: CASSEEGTANYGYTF.

V and J are TRBV29-1 and TRBJ1-1, with D tentatively TRBD1 (5 bases). V lost 1 base and J 0 bases, leaving 6 bases between the germline ends. The CDR3 has 13 residues. Germline loops: CDR1 SQVTM, CDR2 ANQGSEA. CDR3 coding DNA: TGCAGCGTTGAAGGACAGATGAACACTGAAGCTTTCTTT. It yields the protein CSVEGQMNTEAFF.

The chain is built from TRBV5-1 and TRBJ2-1; 10 bases agree with TRBD1. The germline CDR1 and CDR2 sequences are SGHRS and YFSETQ. The CDR3 consists of 15 residues. V trimming: 0 bases; J trimming: 8 bases; junction bases outside the gene matches: 5. In DNA, the CDR3 is TGCGCCAGCAGCTTGGGACAGGGGGCAGGGGATGAGCAGTTCTTC. This gives the protein CASSLGQGAGDEQFF.

This rearrangement joins TRBV18 to TRBJ2-2; TRBD2 matches 8 bases. The CDR3 totals 15 residues. Germline CDR1 KGHSH, CDR2 LQKENI. V lost 0 bases, J lost 6 bases, and 3 bases stayed unmatched. For the CDR3, the DNA is TGTGCCAGCTCACCACCGGGACTAGGGTCCGGGGAGCTGTTTTTT. This gives the protein CASSPPGLGSGELFF.

V gene TRBV6-5 combines with J gene TRBJ2-7; TRBD2 matches at 9 bases. This CDR3 spans 13 amino acids. J was trimmed by 5 bases and V by 7 bases; bases with no gene match: 6. Germline V gene data show CDR1 as MNHEY and CDR2 as SVGAGI. This chain's CDR3 is CASTARGGHEQYF. The CDR3, as DNA: TGTGCCAGCACCGCGCGGGGGGGCCACGAGCAGTACTTC.

The V call is TRBV6-1, the J call TRBJ2-1; the match to TRBD1 covers 7 bases. Germline trimming cut 2 bases from V and 3 bases from J; bases unmatched to any gene: 10. The CDR3 contains 17 residues. Germline CDR1 MNHNS, CDR2 SASEGT. CDR3 region: CASSEFSGAGGYNEQFF. CDR3 coding DNA: TGTGCCAGCAGTGAATTCTCCGGGGCAGGGGGCTACAATGAGCAGTTCTTC.

This clone was counted once. For the CDR3, the DNA is TGTGCCAGCAGCTTGGGTCAAGAGACCCAGTACTTC. Translated: CASSLGQETQYF. V is TRBV11-3 and J is TRBJ2-5; D is uncertain. Germline lookup yields CDR1 SGHNT and CDR2 YENEEA. CDR3 length equals 12 residues. V dropped 3 bases and J dropped 2 bases, with 4 bases sitting between them.